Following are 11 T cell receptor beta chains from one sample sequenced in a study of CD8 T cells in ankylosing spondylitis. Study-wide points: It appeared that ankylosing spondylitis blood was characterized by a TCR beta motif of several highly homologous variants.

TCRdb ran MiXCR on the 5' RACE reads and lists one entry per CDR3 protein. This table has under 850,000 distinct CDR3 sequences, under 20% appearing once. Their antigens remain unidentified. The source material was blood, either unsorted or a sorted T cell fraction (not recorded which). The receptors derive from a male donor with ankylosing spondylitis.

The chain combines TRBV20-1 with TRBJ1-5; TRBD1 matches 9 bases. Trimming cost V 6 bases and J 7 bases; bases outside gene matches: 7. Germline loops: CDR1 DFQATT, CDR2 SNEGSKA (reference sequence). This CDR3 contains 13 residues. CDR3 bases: TGCAGTGCCGACCGGACAGGGGACCAGCCCCAGCATTTT. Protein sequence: CSADRTGDQPQHF.

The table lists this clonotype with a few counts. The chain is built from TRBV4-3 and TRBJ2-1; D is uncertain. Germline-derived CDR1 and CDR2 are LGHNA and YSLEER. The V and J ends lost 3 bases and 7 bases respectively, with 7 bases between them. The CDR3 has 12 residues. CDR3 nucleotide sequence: TGCGCCAGCAGCCAGGGTCATAATGAGCAGTTCTTC. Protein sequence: CASSQGHNEQFF.

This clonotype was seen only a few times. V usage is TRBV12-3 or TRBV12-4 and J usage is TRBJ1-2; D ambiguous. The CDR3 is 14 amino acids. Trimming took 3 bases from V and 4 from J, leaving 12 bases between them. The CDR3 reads CASSLLAASYGYTF. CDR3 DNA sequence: TGTGCCAGCAGTTTGTTAGCAGCCAGCTATGGCTACACCTTC.

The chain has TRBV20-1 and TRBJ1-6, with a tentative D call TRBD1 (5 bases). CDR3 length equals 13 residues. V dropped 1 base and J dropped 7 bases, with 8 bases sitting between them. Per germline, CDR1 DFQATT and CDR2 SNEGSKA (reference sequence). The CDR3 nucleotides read TGCAGTGCTAGAGTGGACAAGAATTCACCCCTCCACTTT. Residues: CSARVDKNSPLHF.

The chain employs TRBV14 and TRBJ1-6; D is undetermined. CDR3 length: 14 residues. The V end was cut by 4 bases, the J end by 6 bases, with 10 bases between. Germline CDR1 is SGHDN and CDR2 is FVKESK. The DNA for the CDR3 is TGTGCCAGCAGCCCAACGTGGGGTAATTCACCCCTCCACTTT. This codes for CASSPTWGNSPLHF.

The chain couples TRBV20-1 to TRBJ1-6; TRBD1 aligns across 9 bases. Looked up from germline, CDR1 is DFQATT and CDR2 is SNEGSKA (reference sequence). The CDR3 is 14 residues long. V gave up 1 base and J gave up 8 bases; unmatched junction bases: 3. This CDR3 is CSARVRDRDSPLHF. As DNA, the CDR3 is TGCAGTGCTAGAGTACGGGACAGGGATTCACCCCTCCACTTT.

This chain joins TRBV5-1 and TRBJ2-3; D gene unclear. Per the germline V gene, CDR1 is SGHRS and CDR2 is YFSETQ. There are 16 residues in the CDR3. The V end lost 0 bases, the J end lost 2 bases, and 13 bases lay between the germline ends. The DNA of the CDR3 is TGCGCCAGCAGCTTGGGACCGGGCCTGGACACAGATACGCAGTATTTT. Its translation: CASSLGPGLDTDTQYF.

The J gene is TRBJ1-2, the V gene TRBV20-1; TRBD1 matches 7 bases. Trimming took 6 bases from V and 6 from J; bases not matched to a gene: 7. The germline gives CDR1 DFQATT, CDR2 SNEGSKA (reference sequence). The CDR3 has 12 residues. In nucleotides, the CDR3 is TGCAGTGCCAGCAGGGGGGTTGATGGCTACACCTTC. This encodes CSASRGVDGYTF.

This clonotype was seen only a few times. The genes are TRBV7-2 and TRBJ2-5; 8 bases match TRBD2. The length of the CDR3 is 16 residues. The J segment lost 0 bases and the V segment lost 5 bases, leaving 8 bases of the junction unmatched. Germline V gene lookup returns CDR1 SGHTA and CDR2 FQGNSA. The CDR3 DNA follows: TGTGCCAGCAGCCCCTCGACTAGCGCCTACCAAGAGACCCAGTACTTC. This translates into CASSPSTSAYQETQYF.

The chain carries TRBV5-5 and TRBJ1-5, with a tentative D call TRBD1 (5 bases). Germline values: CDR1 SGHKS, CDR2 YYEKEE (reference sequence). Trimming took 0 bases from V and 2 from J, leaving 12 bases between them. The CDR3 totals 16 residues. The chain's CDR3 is CASSLVFQGGNQPQHF. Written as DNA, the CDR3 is TGTGCCAGCAGCTTGGTATTTCAGGGCGGCAATCAGCCCCAGCATTTT. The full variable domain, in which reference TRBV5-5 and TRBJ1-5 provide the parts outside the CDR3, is DAGVTQSPTHLIKTRGQQVTLRCSPISGHKSVSWYQQVLGQGPQFIFQYYEKEERGRGNFPDRFSARQFPNYSSELNVNALLLGDSALYLCASSLVFQGGNQPQHFGDGTRLSIL.

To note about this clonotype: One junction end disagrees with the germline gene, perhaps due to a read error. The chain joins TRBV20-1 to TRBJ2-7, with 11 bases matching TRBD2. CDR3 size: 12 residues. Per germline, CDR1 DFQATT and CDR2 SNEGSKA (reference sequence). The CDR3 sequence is CSTSGSAYEQYF. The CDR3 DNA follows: TGCAGTACTAGCGGGAGTGCCTACGAGCAGTACTTC.